The 32 T cell receptor beta chains presented below share a single source sample, sequenced in a study of tumor-infiltrating lymphocytes in primary liver carcinoma (TCRdb year 2017). Blood RNA was extracted from unsorted whole blood using TRIzol reagent, and germline DNA was obtained with the DNeasy Blood & Tissue kit. TCRdb records Illumina HiSeq 2500 as the sequencer. Starting from roughly 540 ng total RNA, TCRbeta-specific cDNA was produced by reverse transcription with a constant-region primer and ProtoScript II reverse transcriptase. The TCRbeta libraries were prepared through three rounds of nested multiplex PCR following a slightly modified ARM-PCR procedure. Multiplex TRBV1-TRBV30 forward primers and a Cbeta reverse primer were used in the first two PCR rounds, each of which was run for around 9 cycles. The public reads were quality trimmed at Q25 with fastp and then assembled into clones with MiXCR by TCRdb, keeping productive beta chains. For every CDR3 protein sequence, its rows merge into one entry that carries the most common genes and DNA. The sample table records 250,000 to 400,000 distinct CDR3 sequences; approximately 65% of these occur just once. Roughly 8.9% of the sample lies in the top ten.

Sequenced input: peripheral blood. The receptors were sampled from a middle-aged man with primary liver carcinoma and hepatitis B virus infection.

This clonotype was picked up a small number of times. The rearrangement joins TRBV5-4 to TRBJ1-2, with 9 positions matching TRBD1. V lost 0 bases to trimming and J lost 14 bases; unmatched junction nucleotides: 14. CDR1 SGHNT and CDR2 YYREEE come from the germline V gene (reference sequence). The CDR3 loop spans 15 amino acids. CDR3 amino acids: CASSLGPGTGPQGTF. The CDR3 DNA is TGTGCCAGCAGCTTGGGCCCCGGGACAGGGCCTCAGGGGACCTTC.

As regards this clonotype: A much larger clone sits a single nucleotide away, making a read error possible. The V and J genes are TRBV6-6 and TRBJ1-2; D is possibly TRBD1 (6 bases). The V and J ends lost 4 bases and 6 bases respectively, with 9 bases between them. The CDR3 consists of 12 residues. CDR1 is MNHNY, CDR2 SVGAGI, per germline (reference sequence). The CDR3 is CASSFDRNGYTF. In nucleotides, the CDR3 is TGTGCCAGCAGTTTCGACAGGAATGGCTACACCTTC.

With respect to this clonotype: The germline gene is not matched at one end of the junction; a read error may be the cause. The chain couples TRBV6-6 to TRBJ1-4, with D hard to call. CDR3 size: 16 residues. CDR1 and CDR2 (germline): MNHNY, SVGAGI (reference sequence). The CDR3: CASNDRGGPTNEKLIF. In nucleotides, the CDR3 is TGTGCCAGCAATGATCGGGGAGGGCCCACTAATGAAAAACTGATTTTT.

This clonotype was seen only once. The chain couples TRBV28 to TRBJ2-1; 8 bases agree with TRBD1. This CDR3 is 15 amino acids long. Germline-derived CDR1 and CDR2 are MDHEN and SYDVKM. V gave up 3 bases and J gave up 4 bases; unmatched junction bases: 5. DNA for the CDR3: TGTGCCAGCAGTTTCGGGGACAGGCCGTACAATGAGCAGTTCTTC. This encodes CASSFGDRPYNEQFF.

Concerning this clonotype: A read error may explain this, as a much larger clone is one base away. The V call is TRBV4-1, the J call TRBJ1-5; D is undetermined. Trimming removed 1 base from V and 0 bases from J, with 7 bases in between. Germline CDR1 and CDR2: MGHRA and YSYEKL. This CDR3 region has 15 residues. CDR3 sequence reads: CASSQGIVSNQPQHF. CDR3 nucleotides: TGCGCCAGCAGCCAAGGGATAGTTAGCAATCAGCCCCAGCATTTT.

Comments on this clonotype: A read error may account for a junction end that differs from germline. The CDR3 sequence is CANSLEGGRNYEQYF. Written as DNA, the CDR3 is TGTGCCAACAGCTTAGAAGGGGGGAGGAACTACGAGCAGTATTTC. V usage is TRBV11-2 and J usage is TRBJ2-7, with D perhaps TRBD1 or TRBD2 (6 bases each). This CDR3 has 15 residues. Looked up from germline, CDR1 is SGHAT and CDR2 is FQNNGV.

The sample holds one count of this clonotype. Germline is not matched at one junction end, which may reflect a read error. The DNA for the CDR3 is TGTACCAGCAGTGTTCCTGGCAGGAACACTGAAGCTTTATTT. Amino acid sequence: CTSSVPGRNTEALF. The V call is TRBV6-1, the J call TRBJ1-1; no clear D gene. This CDR3 region has 14 residues. The germline V gene encodes CDR1 MNHNS and CDR2 SASEGT.

This clonotype was detected only a few times. The chain carries TRBV7-9 and TRBJ2-7; no clear D gene. In germline, CDR1 is SEHNR, CDR2 FQNEAQ (reference sequence). The V end lost 5 bases, the J end lost 3 bases, and 11 bases lay between the germline ends. The CDR3 has 13 amino acids. CDR3 DNA: TGTGCCAGCAGCGCAGACGGTAACTACGAGCAGTACTTC. It specifies CASSADGNYEQYF.

On this clonotype: This sequence may be a read error, since a much larger clone differs from it by one base. The chain employs TRBV12-3 or TRBV12-4 and TRBJ1-1; D is perhaps TRBD1 (6 bases). The CDR3 runs 11 residues. The CDR3: CASRRDTEASF. DNA for the CDR3: TGTGCCAGCAGACGGGACACTGAAGCTTCCTTT.

This clonotype showed up many times. J is TRBJ2-7 and V is TRBV6-6; D is unclear. Germline V gives CDR1 MNHNY, CDR2 SVGAGI (reference sequence). V lost 4 bases to trimming and J lost 6 bases, with 7 bases between them. This CDR3 is 11 amino acids long. CDR3: CASSSPLEQYF. For the CDR3, the DNA is TGTGCCAGCAGTTCCCCTCTCGAGCAGTACTTC.

With regard to this clonotype: Germline and junction disagree at one end, which may indicate a read error. This chain uses TRBV4-1 with TRBJ2-7; D not certain. The germline V gene has CDR1 MGHRA and CDR2 YSYEKL. The CDR3 is made up of 16 amino acids. Written as DNA, the CDR3 is TGCACCAGCAGCCAAGACATAGTTAGGGTTGCCGACGAGCAGTACTTC. Translating it yields CTSSQDIVRVADEQYF.

This clonotype appeared a few times. The chain uses TRBV7-9 and TRBJ2-1; 11 nucleotides line up with TRBD1. Losses at the gene ends were 5 bases for V and 9 bases for J; bases not matched to a gene: 6. The CDR3 runs 14 residues. Germline-derived CDR1 and CDR2 are SEHNR and FQNEAQ (reference sequence). The DNA of the CDR3 is TGTGCCAGCAGCCCCTGGACAGGGGGCTTTGAGCAGTTCTTC. It specifies CASSPWTGGFEQFF.

This clonotype came up a few times. This sequence joins TRBV7-9 and TRBJ2-7, with D possibly TRBD1 on 6 matching bases. Trimming shortened V by 0 bases and J by 6 bases, and 12 bases separated the two germline ends. Germline V gene lookup returns CDR1 SEHNR and CDR2 FQNEAQ (reference sequence). The CDR3 runs to 14 residues. CDR3 loop: CASSLADKDSEQYF. In DNA, the CDR3 is TGTGCCAGCAGCTTAGCAGACAAGGACAGCGAGCAGTACTTC.

About this clonotype: A much more abundant neighbour one base away suggests this may be a read error. The chain recombines TRBV10-3 with TRBJ1-2; D perhaps matches TRBD1 (5 bases). This CDR3 is 13 amino acids long. The V and J ends lost 4 bases and 8 bases respectively, with 14 bases between them. Germline assignment: CDR1 ENHRY and CDR2 SYGVKD. The CDR3 DNA reads TGTGCCATCAGTGGGGGACGGATGGAAGGCTACACCTTC. As protein: CAISGGRMEGYTF.

This clonotype has a count of ten or more. This rearrangement joins TRBV12-3 or TRBV12-4 to TRBJ2-5; 7 bases align to TRBD1. Trimming removed 8 bases from V and 1 base from J; junction bases left unmatched: 7. The CDR3 sequence is 14 residues long. In DNA, the CDR3 is TGTGCCAGCGCTCAGGGACAGTCCCAAGAGACCCAGTACTTC. This codes for CASAQGQSQETQYF.

The genes are TRBV4-1 and TRBJ1-5; D may be TRBD2 (5 bases). The closer fit of TRBJ2-3 to the DNA end suggests the J call may be wrong. The CDR3 extends over 15 amino acids. Germline V gene sequence: CDR1 MGHRA, CDR2 YSYEKL. In DNA form, the CDR3 reads TGCGCCAGCAGCCATGAGGGCCTTAAGAATCAGCCCCAGTATTTT. Translating it yields CASSHEGLKNQPQYF.

About this clonotype: Its ends do not fully match the called genes, so a read error is possible. This rearrangement joins TRBV6-1 to TRBJ1-6; TRBD1 is a possible D gene (5 bases). CDR1 and CDR2 from the germline V gene are MNHNS and SASEGT. This CDR3 contains 15 residues. The DNA of the CDR3 is TGTGCCAACAGTGGACAACCAGGAGATAATTCACCCCTCCACTTT. Translation gives CANSGQPGDNSPLHF.

This clonotype was picked up many times. The chain couples TRBV6-5 to TRBJ2-7; perhaps TRBD1 as D (6 bases). V dropped 5 bases and J dropped 4 bases, with 18 bases sitting between them. Germline V CDR1 and CDR2: MNHEY, SVGAGI. There are 15 residues in the CDR3. CDR3 DNA sequence: TGTGCCAGCAGTGAATCTAACACAGGGTCTTACGAGCAGTACTTC. It codes for CASSESNTGSYEQYF.

The chain combines TRBV5-4 with TRBJ2-2, with D tentatively TRBD1 or TRBD2 (6 bases each). CDR3 length: 15 residues. Looked up from germline, CDR1 is SGHNT and CDR2 is YYREEE (reference sequence). The V end lost 6 bases, the J end lost 4 bases, and 16 bases lay between the germline ends. This CDR3 is CASMEGGWITGELFF. CDR3 sequence (DNA): TGTGCCAGCATGGAGGGGGGCTGGATCACCGGGGAGCTGTTTTTT.

The chain employs TRBV28 and TRBJ2-3; 12 bases agree with TRBD2. With V trimmed by 4 bases and J by 2 bases, 4 bases remained unmatched. The CDR3 length is 16 residues. CDR1 and CDR2 from the germline V gene are MDHEN and SYDVKM. This CDR3 is CASSSGLAGFTDTQYF. The CDR3 DNA follows: TGTGCCAGCAGTTCGGGACTAGCGGGTTTCACAGATACGCAGTATTTT.

A word on this clonotype: At one of its ends the junction is not consistent with the germline gene, which may arise from a read error. The gene calls are TRBV5-6 and TRBJ2-3; 7 bases fit TRBD1. This CDR3 has 16 amino acids. Germline CDR1 reads SGHDT; CDR2 reads YYEEEE. The CDR3 nucleotides read TGTGCCAGCTTCCAAACAGGGGTAGATAGCACAGATACGCGGTATTTT. Protein: CASFQTGVDSTDTRYF.

A note on this clonotype: Just one base apart from a much larger clone, this may be a read error. The V gene is TRBV29-1, the J gene TRBJ2-2; 10 nucleotides agree with TRBD1. The germline gives CDR1 SQVTM, CDR2 ANQGSEA. The V gene end was trimmed by 7 bases and the J gene end by 5 bases; junction bases not matched to a gene: 10. The CDR3 loop spans 15 amino acids. This CDR3 is CSASHGTGETGELFF. In DNA, the CDR3 is TGCAGCGCTTCCCATGGGACAGGGGAGACCGGGGAGCTGTTTTTT.

V gene TRBV7-9 combines with J gene TRBJ2-5, with a possible D match to TRBD2 (5 bases). Germline V gene sequence: CDR1 SEHNR, CDR2 FQNEAQ (reference sequence). This CDR3 has 16 residues. V gave up 6 bases and J gave up 0 bases, with 17 bases separating them. CDR3 DNA sequence: TGTGCCAGCAGTCCCTTGTCGGGAAAGTACCAAGAGACCCAGTACTTC. Translated: CASSPLSGKYQETQYF. The variable domain in full, with the rest retrieved from reference TRBV7-9 and TRBJ2-5, is DTGVSQNPRHKITKRGQNVTFRCDPISEHNRLYWYRQTLGQGPEFLTYFQNEAQLEKSRLLSDRFSAERPKGSFSTLEIQRTEQGDSAMYLCASSPLSGKYQETQYFGPGTRLLVL.

Concerning this clonotype: This may arise from a read error, as a much more abundant clone is one base away. This chain uses TRBV11-2 with TRBJ1-2, with no clear D. Trimming stripped 5 bases from V and 0 bases from J, with 7 bases between. Germline CDR1 SGHAT, CDR2 FQNNGV. This CDR3 has 13 amino acids. CDR3 sequence: CASSQRTNYGYTF. The CDR3 nucleotides read TGTGCCAGCAGCCAGAGAACTAACTATGGCTACACCTTC.

Notes on this clonotype: A much larger clone lies a single base off, so this may be a read error. The chain combines TRBV5-1 with TRBJ2-1; 9 bases align to TRBD2. The CDR3 contains 16 residues. CDR1 is SGHRS, CDR2 YFSETQ, per germline. This CDR3 is CASSLVAGGPYNEHFF. In DNA form, the CDR3 reads TGCGCCAGCAGCTTGGTGGCGGGAGGGCCATACAATGAGCATTTCTTC.

Worth noting for this clonotype: Possible read error: a much larger clone is one base away. The CDR3 DNA reads as TGTGCCAACTCTAGGGGGCGAGAGCAGTACTTC. Translated, it gives CANSRGREQYF. This sequence joins TRBV12-3 or TRBV12-4 and TRBJ2-7, with 7 bases matching TRBD1. CDR3 length: 11 amino acids. V lost 10 bases to trimming and J lost 7 bases; unmatched junction nucleotides: 7.

The chain combines TRBV4-2 with TRBJ2-1; D uncertain. Germline CDR1 and CDR2: LGHNA and YNFKEQ. V lost 4 bases and J 0 bases, leaving 13 bases between the germline ends. The CDR3 is 16 amino acids. In nucleotides, the CDR3 is TGTGCCAGCAGCCCTGCGGCTCCGAGCTCCTACAATGAGCAGTTCTTC. Protein sequence: CASSPAAPSSYNEQFF.

This clonotype was seen ten or more times. The chain links TRBV7-8 to TRBJ2-3; D may be TRBD2 (5 bases). Germline V gene data show CDR1 as SGHVS and CDR2 as FQNEAQ. The CDR3 spans 14 residues. With 2 bases removed from V and 2 bases from J, the gap between germline ends came to 8 bases. CDR3 residues: CASSLSGFTDTQYF. The DNA of the CDR3 is TGTGCCAGCAGCTTAAGCGGATTCACAGATACGCAGTATTTT.

The sample holds many counts of this clonotype. V gene TRBV12-3 or TRBV12-4 combines with J gene TRBJ1-5, with D tentatively TRBD1 (5 bases). Trimming stripped 3 bases from V and 7 bases from J, with 13 bases between. The CDR3 spans 14 residues. CDR3 nucleotide sequence: TGTGCCAGCAGTTTCAGGGCGTCGGAGCAGCCCCAGCATTTT. Protein: CASSFRASEQPQHF.

This clonotype was counted at least ten times. As DNA, the CDR3 is TGCGCCAGCAGCCAAGTCGACGGTTTTGCCTACGAGCAGTACTTC. Translating it yields CASSQVDGFAYEQYF. This chain uses TRBV4-3 with TRBJ2-7; D gene ambiguous. Germline CDR1 reads LGHNA; CDR2 reads YSLEER. Trimming left V 1 base short and J 2 bases short, with 12 bases between. This CDR3 has 15 residues.

The chain recombines TRBV6-2 or TRBV6-3 with TRBJ2-3, with 12 positions matching TRBD2. Germline CDR1 reads MNHEY; CDR2 reads SVGEGT. The junction had 8 bases not matched to a gene; V was cut back by 4 bases and J by 6 bases. The CDR3 contains 16 residues. In nucleotides, the CDR3 is TGTGCCAGCAGTTCGAGGACTAGCGGGAAAAGGGATACGCAGTATTTT. This translates into CASSSRTSGKRDTQYF.

Ten or more counts support this clonotype. The rearrangement links TRBV11-3 to TRBJ2-7; D unresolved. In germline, CDR1 is SGHNT, CDR2 YENEEA. CDR3 length: 15 residues. With 3 bases removed from V and 6 bases from J, the gap between germline ends came to 18 bases. The CDR3 is CASSFGSTPGTEQYF. For the CDR3, the DNA is TGTGCCAGCAGCTTCGGGTCAACCCCCGGTACCGAGCAGTACTTC. Together with reference TRBV11-3 and TRBJ2-7, the CDR3 gives the full variable domain: EAGVVQSPRYKIIEKKQPVAFWCNPISGHNTLYWYLQNLGQGPELLIRYENEEAVDDSQLPKDRFSAERLKGVDSTLKIQPAELGDSAVYLCASSFGSTPGTEQYFGPGTRLTVT.